The 25 T cell receptor beta chains below come from one sample, sequenced in a study of blood T cell repertoires in COVID-19. Measured with immunoSEQ multiplex PCR; TCRdb has only the in-frame clones, and not every one. This sample carries about 120,000 clones, 75% to 80% of them seen once, and the ten largest clones take roughly 7.3%. The sample was peripheral blood. These receptors were obtained from a human donor in a cohort sampled during active COVID-19.

The chain joins TRBV12-3 or TRBV12-4 to TRBJ2-5, with D tentatively TRBD1 (5 bases). V lost 5 bases and J lost 5, with 12 bases in between. This CDR3 contains 13 residues. CDR3 bases: TGTGCCAGCAGTACACAGGTTGGTGAGACCCAGTACTTC. Encoded protein: CASSTQVGETQYF.

The chain has TRBV20-1 and TRBJ2-7, with no clear D. The germline CDR1 and CDR2 sequences are DFQATT and SNEGSKA (reference sequence). V gave up 3 bases and J gave up 9 bases, with 15 bases separating them. The CDR3 runs 12 residues. The CDR3 loop reads CSASPPVPWQYF. The CDR3 nucleotides are TGCAGTGCTAGTCCTCCGGTTCCTTGGCAGTACTTC.

V is TRBV6-4 and J is TRBJ2-3, with 10 bases that match TRBD2. The CDR3 has 16 amino acids. With V trimmed by 0 bases and J by 6 bases, 6 bases remained unmatched. CDR1 is MRHNA, CDR2 SNTAGT, per germline. Here the CDR3 reads CASSDSASGGVDTQYF. CDR3 coding DNA: TGTGCCAGCAGTGACTCGGCTAGCGGGGGAGTGGATACGCAGTATTTT.

The rearrangement joins TRBV10-3 to TRBJ2-3, with a weak D call TRBD2 (5 bases). The germline gives CDR1 ENHRY, CDR2 SYGVKD. V was cut by 2 bases and J by 6 bases, with 9 bases left in between. The CDR3 consists of 13 residues. As DNA, the CDR3 is TGTGCCATCAGTGAGGGGAGCCCTGATACGCAGTATTTT. The encoded protein is CAISEGSPDTQYF.

This chain connects TRBV6-5 to TRBJ1-1; D might be TRBD1 (6 bases). Germline V lookup: CDR1 MNHEY, CDR2 SVGAGI. Trimming took 6 bases from V and 1 from J, leaving 15 bases between them. This CDR3 has 15 amino acids. The CDR3 DNA follows: TGTGCCAGCAGAGAGACCGGGACACAGAACACTGAAGCTTTCTTT. This translates into CASRETGTQNTEAFF.

A remark on this clone: The same CDR3 is also encoded by other DNA sequences in this sample. The J gene is TRBJ2-7, the V gene TRBV12-3 or TRBV12-4, with TRBD1 identical over 7 bases. The CDR3 consists of 12 residues. V was clipped by 6 bases and J by 4 bases; unmatched bases: 3. The CDR3 DNA sequence: TGTGCCAGCAGCCTACAGGGGTACGAGCAGTACTTC. Protein product: CASSLQGYEQYF.

This chain joins TRBV6-1 and TRBJ1-5; D might be TRBD1 (5 bases). With 2 bases removed from V and 0 bases from J, the gap between germline ends came to 11 bases. This CDR3 spans 16 amino acids. Germline CDR1 reads MNHNS; CDR2 reads SASEGT. CDR3 DNA: TGTGCCAGCAGTGAAAGGGGCAGATATAGCAATCAGCCCCAGCATTTT. Its protein is CASSERGRYSNQPQHF.

The sample holds one count of this clone. The chain recombines TRBV28 with TRBJ2-7; TRBD2 matches at 14 bases. Germline V gene lookup returns CDR1 MDHEN and CDR2 SYDVKM. V gave up 5 bases and J gave up 3 bases; unmatched junction bases: 6. This CDR3 is 16 amino acids long. The CDR3: CASSPRTSGRFYEQYF. CDR3 DNA: TGTGCCAGCAGTCCAAGGACTAGCGGGAGGTTCTACGAGCAGTACTTC. Looking up the rest from reference TRBV28 and TRBJ2-7 gives the full variable domain: DVKVTQSSRYLVKRTGEKVFLECVQDMDHENMFWYRQDPGLGLRLIYFSYDVKMKEKGDIPEGYSVSREKKERFSLILESASTNQTSMYLCASSPRTSGRFYEQYFGPGTRLTVT.

V is TRBV18 and J is TRBJ2-1, with 9 positions matching TRBD1. CDR1 and CDR2 from the germline V gene are KGHSH and LQKENI. CDR3 size: 13 residues. V shed 3 bases, J shed 9 bases, and the junction held 3 bases outside the gene matches. Here the CDR3 reads CASSPGQGFEQFF. CDR3 sequence (DNA): TGTGCCAGCTCACCGGGACAGGGATTTGAGCAGTTCTTC.

A note on this clone: A much larger clone is a single base away; this may be a read error. The chain couples TRBV27 to TRBJ1-5; 7 bases map to TRBD1. The germline CDR1 and CDR2 sequences are MNHEY and SMNVEV (reference sequence). The CDR3 length is 13 residues. In DNA form, the CDR3 reads TGTACCAGCAGTTGGACAGGCGGACAGCCCCAGCATTTT. It encodes CTSSWTGGQPQHF.

The chain employs TRBV5-4 and TRBJ1-2, with 10 bases lining up with TRBD1. CDR1 and CDR2 (germline): SGHNT, YYREEE (reference sequence). The CDR3 consists of 13 residues. Losses at the gene ends were 3 bases for V and 8 bases for J; bases not matched to a gene: 4. The CDR3 is CASSSGQGPGYTF. CDR3 bases: TGTGCCAGCAGCTCGGGACAGGGGCCCGGCTACACCTTC.

This chain uses TRBV6-5 with TRBJ1-4; 8 bases align to TRBD1. The CDR3 has 14 amino acids. V shed 6 bases and J 0 bases; nucleotides not matched to a gene: 0. Germline loops: CDR1 MNHEY, CDR2 SVGAGI. The CDR3 DNA sequence: TGTGCCAGCAGGACAGGGGCAACTAATGAAAAACTGTTTTTT. Its translation: CASRTGATNEKLFF.

This clone was counted ten times or more. The chain carries TRBV11-2 and TRBJ2-7, with 10 nucleotides matching TRBD1. The CDR3 consists of 14 residues. The germline gives CDR1 SGHAT, CDR2 FQNNGV. V lost 4 bases to trimming and J lost 6 bases; unmatched junction nucleotides: 6. CDR3 in DNA: TGTGCCAGCAGCTATCCGGGACAGGGGTTCGAGCAGTACTTC. It is translated as CASSYPGQGFEQYF.

The chain joins TRBV6-2 or TRBV6-3 to TRBJ2-1, with TRBD1 as a possible D gene (5 bases). Germline CDR1 and CDR2: MNHEY and SVGEGT. Trimming took off 4 bases at V and 9 bases at J, with 13 bases between the two ends. The CDR3 spans 13 residues. This CDR3 is CASSWLGVGEQFF. In nucleotides, the CDR3 is TGTGCCAGCAGTTGGCTAGGGGTCGGTGAGCAGTTCTTC.

This clone has a single count. The chain combines TRBV11-2 with TRBJ2-7; 7 bases are a match to TRBD1. Germline assignment: CDR1 SGHAT and CDR2 FQNNGV. Unmatched junction bases numbered 5, after V lost 5 bases and J lost 1 base. This CDR3 spans 14 amino acids. Written as DNA, the CDR3 is TGTGCCAGCAGCCCCGGACAGGAGTCCTACGAGCAGTACTTC. This codes for CASSPGQESYEQYF. The variable domain in full, completed from reference TRBV11-2 and TRBJ2-7, reads EAGVAQSPRYKIIEKRQSVAFWCNPISGHATLYWYQQILGQGPKLLIQFQNNGVVDDSQLPKDRFSAERLKGVDSTLKIQPAKLEDSAVYLCASSPGQESYEQYFGPGTRLTVT.

The V and J genes are TRBV27 and TRBJ1-2; 9 bases agree with TRBD1. The length of the CDR3 is 14 residues. Trimming at V came to 2 bases and at J to 7 bases, leaving 5 bases not matched to a gene. From germline, CDR1 is MNHEY and CDR2 SMNVEV (reference sequence). In DNA, the CDR3 is TGTGCCAGCAGTTTAAGGGGACAGGGTTTTGGCTACACCTTC. Translation gives CASSLRGQGFGYTF.

The chain employs TRBV28 and TRBJ1-1; a weak D match, TRBD1 (6 bases). V lost 5 bases, J lost 1 base, and 11 bases lay in between. CDR1 MDHEN and CDR2 SYDVKM come from the germline V gene. The CDR3 extends over 14 amino acids. CDR3 DNA sequence: TGTGCCAGCAGTACCCCCAGGGGGAACACTGAAGCTTTCTTT. This gives the protein CASSTPRGNTEAFF.

The chain links TRBV2 to TRBJ2-7, with D perhaps TRBD1 (5 bases). From germline, CDR1 is SNHLY and CDR2 FYNNEI. V lost 3 bases to trimming and J lost 5 bases, with 5 bases between them. The CDR3 is 11 residues long. This CDR3 reads CASSDRDEQYF. The DNA for the CDR3 is TGTGCCAGCAGTGACAGGGACGAGCAGTACTTC.

The chain employs TRBV29-1 and TRBJ1-2, with D maybe TRBD1 (6 bases). The length of the CDR3 is 13 residues. The V gene lost 4 bases and the J gene lost 2 bases, with 11 bases spanning the gap. Germline CDR1 SQVTM, CDR2 ANQGSEA. The CDR3 protein is CSVGAGENYGYTF. CDR3 DNA: TGCAGCGTTGGAGCAGGGGAGAACTATGGCTACACCTTC.

This clone was seen a handful of times. The V and J genes are TRBV7-8 and TRBJ1-6, with a tentative D call TRBD1 (6 bases). V shed 4 bases and J shed 13 bases, with 11 bases lying between them. Germline lookup yields CDR1 SGHVS and CDR2 FQNEAQ. The CDR3 is made up of 12 amino acids. Here the CDR3 DNA reads TGTGCCAGCAGCTACCAACAGGGTCCCCTCCACTTT. Encoded protein: CASSYQQGPLHF.

V is TRBV9 and J is TRBJ2-7; possible D gene TRBD1, 6 bases. The CDR3 totals 16 residues. The germline CDR1 and CDR2 sequences are SGDLS and YYNGEE. Trimming left V 4 bases short and J 3 bases short, with 20 bases between. The CDR3 spells CASSPSGAPPLYEQYF. DNA of the CDR3: TGTGCCAGCAGCCCCTCAGGGGCCCCACCACTCTACGAGCAGTACTTC.

The chain is built from TRBV7-8 and TRBJ1-1; TRBD1 might be the D (6 bases). The CDR3 consists of 14 residues. CDR1 is SGHVS, CDR2 FQNEAQ, per germline. Trimming removed 5 bases at V and 5 bases at J, with 15 bases between. This chain's CDR3 is CASSPTTGGTEAFF. The CDR3 nucleotides are TGTGCCAGCAGCCCCACGACAGGAGGAACTGAAGCTTTCTTT.

V and J are TRBV7-6 and TRBJ2-7, with 9 positions matching TRBD1. J gave up 1 base and V 2 bases, and 3 bases lay outside the gene matches. This CDR3 is 15 amino acids long. Germline CDR1 and CDR2: SGHVS and FNYEAQ. CDR3 sequence: CASSLLGTGSYEQYF. DNA for the CDR3: TGTGCCAGCAGCTTACTGGGGACAGGGTCCTACGAGCAGTACTTC. Together with reference TRBV7-6 and TRBJ2-7, the CDR3 gives the full variable domain: GAGVSQSPRYKVTKRGQDVALRCDPISGHVSLYWYRQALGQGPEFLTYFNYEAQQDKSGLPNDRFSAERPEGSISTLTIQRTEQRDSAMYRCASSLLGTGSYEQYFGPGTRLTVT.

The J gene is TRBJ1-1, the V gene TRBV28; TRBD1 aligns across 7 bases. Trimming at V came to 2 bases and at J to 4 bases, leaving 13 bases not matched to a gene. Germline V gene data show CDR1 as MDHEN and CDR2 as SYDVKM. The CDR3 covers 17 residues. The CDR3 coding sequence is TGTGCCAGCAGTTTAAAAGGGTGGGACAGTGCAGGCACTGAAGCTTTCTTT. Its translation is CASSLKGWDSAGTEAFF.

The rearrangement links TRBV3-1 (or the pseudogene TRBV3-2) to TRBJ2-7; tentative D call: TRBD2 (6 bases). The length of the CDR3 is 13 residues. Germline V lookup: CDR1 LGHDT, CDR2 YNNKEL (reference sequence). V dropped 4 bases and J dropped 0 bases, with 7 bases sitting between them. CDR3 loop: CASSRGDSYEQYF. The CDR3 DNA reads TGTGCCAGCAGCCGGGGGGACTCCTACGAGCAGTACTTC.